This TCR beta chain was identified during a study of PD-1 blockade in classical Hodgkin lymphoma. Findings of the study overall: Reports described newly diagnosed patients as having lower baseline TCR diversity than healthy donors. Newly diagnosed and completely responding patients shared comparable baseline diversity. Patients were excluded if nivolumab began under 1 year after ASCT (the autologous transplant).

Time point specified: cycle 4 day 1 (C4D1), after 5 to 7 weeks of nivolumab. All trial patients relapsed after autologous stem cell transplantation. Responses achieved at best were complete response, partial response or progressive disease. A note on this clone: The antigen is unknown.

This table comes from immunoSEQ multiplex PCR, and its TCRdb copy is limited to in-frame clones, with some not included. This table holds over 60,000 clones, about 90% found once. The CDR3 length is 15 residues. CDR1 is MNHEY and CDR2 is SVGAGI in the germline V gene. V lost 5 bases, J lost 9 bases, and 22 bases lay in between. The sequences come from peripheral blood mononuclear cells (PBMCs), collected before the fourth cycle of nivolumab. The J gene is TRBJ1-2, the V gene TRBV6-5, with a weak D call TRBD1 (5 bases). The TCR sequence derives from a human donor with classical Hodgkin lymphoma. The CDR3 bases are TGTGCCAGCAGTGCGACGGGACCCTGGGCTTTAAGCTACACCTTC. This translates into CASSATGPWALSYTF.